This T cell receptor (beta chain) was documented in a study of blood T cell repertoires in COVID-19. Study summary: The origin of the acute and convalescent COVID-19 samples was the United States, Italy and Spain. Sources were T cells, B-cell-depleted T cells, or PBMCs; the material itself was cDNA or gDNA.

Germline-derived CDR1 and CDR2 are LNHDA and SQIVND (reference sequence). The ends were cut back, 3 bases at V and 3 bases at J, with 17 bases in the middle. This CDR3 has 16 residues. Per the study methods: Estimated nucleated cell counts came from reference gene primer amplification. Clones were read by immunoSEQ multiplex PCR, and TCRdb kept only the in-frame ones, dropping some. V, J and clone size were drawn from that table, and D and trimming were deduced from the DNA. The table records approximately 230,000 clones, about nine tenths of them present only once. The chain carries TRBV19 and TRBJ1-1; tentative D call: TRBD1 (5 bases). The receptor was isolated from a man in his thirties or forties who had recovered from COVID-19. The sample comprised peripheral blood. The CDR3 sequence is CASSMGYGGGDTEAFF. CDR3 bases: TGTGCCAGTAGTATGGGATACGGTGGGGGGGACACTGAAGCTTTCTTT.